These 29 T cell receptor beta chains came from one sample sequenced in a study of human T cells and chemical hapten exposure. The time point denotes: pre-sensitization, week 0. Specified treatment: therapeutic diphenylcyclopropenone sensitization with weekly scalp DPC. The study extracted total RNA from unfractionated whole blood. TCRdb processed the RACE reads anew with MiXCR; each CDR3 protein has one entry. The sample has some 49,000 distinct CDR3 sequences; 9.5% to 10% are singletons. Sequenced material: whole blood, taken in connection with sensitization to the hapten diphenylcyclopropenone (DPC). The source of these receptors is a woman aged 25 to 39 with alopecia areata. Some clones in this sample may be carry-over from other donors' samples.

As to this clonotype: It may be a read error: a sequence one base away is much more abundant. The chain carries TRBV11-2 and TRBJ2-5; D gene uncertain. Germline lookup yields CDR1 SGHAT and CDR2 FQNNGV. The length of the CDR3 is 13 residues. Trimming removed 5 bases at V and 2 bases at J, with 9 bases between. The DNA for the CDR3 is TGTGCCAGCAGCCTTCAGTGGCAAGAGACCCAGTACTTC. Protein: CASSLQWQETQYF. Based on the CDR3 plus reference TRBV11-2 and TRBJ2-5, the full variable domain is EAGVAQSPRYKIIEKRQSVAFWCNPISGHATLYWYQQILGQGPKLLIQFQNNGVVDDSQLPKDRFSAERLKGVDSTLKIQPAKLEDSAVYLCASSLQWQETQYFGPGTRLLVL.

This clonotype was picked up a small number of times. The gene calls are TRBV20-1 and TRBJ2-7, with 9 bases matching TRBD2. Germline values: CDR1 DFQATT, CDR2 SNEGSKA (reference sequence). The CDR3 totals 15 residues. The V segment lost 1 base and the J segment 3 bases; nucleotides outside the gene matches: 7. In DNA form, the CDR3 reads TGCAGTGCTAGAGCACTAAGCGGGGGGAACTACGAGCAGTACTTC. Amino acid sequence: CSARALSGGNYEQYF.

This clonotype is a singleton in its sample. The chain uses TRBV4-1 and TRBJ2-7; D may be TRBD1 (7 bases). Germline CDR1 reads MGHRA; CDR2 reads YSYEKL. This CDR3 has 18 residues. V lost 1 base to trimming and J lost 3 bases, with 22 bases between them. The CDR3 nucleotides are TGCGCCAGCAGCCAAGGCCGACAGGGAGGTAGTTTAAGCTACGAGCAGTACTTC. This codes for CASSQGRQGGSLSYEQYF.

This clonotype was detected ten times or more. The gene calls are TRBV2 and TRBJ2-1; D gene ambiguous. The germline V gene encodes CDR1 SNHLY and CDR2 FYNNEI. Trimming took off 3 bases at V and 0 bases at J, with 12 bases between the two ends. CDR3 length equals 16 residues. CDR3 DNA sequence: TGTGCCAGCAGTGATGTTTTACTTAGCTCCTACAATGAGCAGTTCTTC. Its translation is CASSDVLLSSYNEQFF.

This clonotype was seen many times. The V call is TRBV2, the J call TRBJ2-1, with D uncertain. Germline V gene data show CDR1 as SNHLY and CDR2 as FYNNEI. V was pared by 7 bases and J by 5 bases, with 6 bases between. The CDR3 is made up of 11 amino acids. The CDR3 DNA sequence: TGTGCCAGCACAGAGAACAATGAGCAGTTCTTC. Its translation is CASTENNEQFF.

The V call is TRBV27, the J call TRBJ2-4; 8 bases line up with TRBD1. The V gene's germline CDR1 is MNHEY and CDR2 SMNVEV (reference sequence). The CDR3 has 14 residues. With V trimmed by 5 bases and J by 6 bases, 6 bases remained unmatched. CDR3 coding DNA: TGTGCCAGCAGTGGAGCCGGGACAGGAAACATTCAGTACTTC. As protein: CASSGAGTGNIQYF.

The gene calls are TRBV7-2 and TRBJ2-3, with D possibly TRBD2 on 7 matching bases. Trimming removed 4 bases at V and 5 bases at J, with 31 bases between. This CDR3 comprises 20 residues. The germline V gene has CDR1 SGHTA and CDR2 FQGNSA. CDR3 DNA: TGTGCCAGCAGCTCCCTCCTAAACCGGGGGGCCGCGAGACGGAGAGATACGCAGTATTTT. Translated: CASSSLLNRGAARRRDTQYF.

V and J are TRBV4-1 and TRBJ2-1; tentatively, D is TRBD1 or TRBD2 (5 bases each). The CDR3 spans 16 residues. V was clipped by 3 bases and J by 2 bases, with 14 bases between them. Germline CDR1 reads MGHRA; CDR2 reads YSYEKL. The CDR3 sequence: CASSQGDGGAYNEQFF. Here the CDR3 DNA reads TGCGCCAGCAGCCAGGGGGATGGGGGAGCCTACAATGAGCAGTTCTTC.

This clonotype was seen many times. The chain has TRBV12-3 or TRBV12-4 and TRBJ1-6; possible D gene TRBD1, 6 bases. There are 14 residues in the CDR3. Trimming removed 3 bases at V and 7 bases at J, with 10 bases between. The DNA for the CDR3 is TGTGCCAGCAGTTTTCAGGGGACGAATTCACCCCTCCACTTT. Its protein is CASSFQGTNSPLHF.

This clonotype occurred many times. The CDR3 DNA is TGCAGTGCTAGAGATGTCGGGGGAACTAATGAAAAACTGTTTTTT. Protein: CSARDVGGTNEKLFF. The chain joins TRBV20-1 to TRBJ1-4; the D gene is possibly TRBD1 (5 bases). The CDR3 loop spans 15 amino acids. Trimming pared 0 bases from V and 1 base from J, leaving 9 bases between. CDR1 is DFQATT and CDR2 is SNEGSKA in the germline V gene (reference sequence).

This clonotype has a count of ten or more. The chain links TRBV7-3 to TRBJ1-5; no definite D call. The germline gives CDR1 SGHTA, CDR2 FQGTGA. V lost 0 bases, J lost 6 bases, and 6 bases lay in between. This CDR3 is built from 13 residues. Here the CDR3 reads CASSLTLGQPQHF. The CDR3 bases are TGTGCCAGCAGCTTAACGTTAGGTCAGCCCCAGCATTTT.

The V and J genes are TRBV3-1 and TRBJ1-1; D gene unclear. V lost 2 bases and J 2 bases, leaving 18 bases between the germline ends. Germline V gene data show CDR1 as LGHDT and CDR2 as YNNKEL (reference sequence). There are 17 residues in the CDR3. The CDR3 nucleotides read TGTGCCAGCAGCCAAAGTTTTTCGAGATCACATAACACTGAAGCTTTCTTT. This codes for CASSQSFSRSHNTEAFF.

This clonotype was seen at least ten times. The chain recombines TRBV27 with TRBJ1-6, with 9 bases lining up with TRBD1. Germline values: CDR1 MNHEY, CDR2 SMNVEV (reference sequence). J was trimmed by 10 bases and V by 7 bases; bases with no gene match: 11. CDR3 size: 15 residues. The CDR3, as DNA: TGTGCCAGCAAGATTCAAGGGACAGGGAGATCACCCCTCCACTTT. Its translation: CASKIQGTGRSPLHF.

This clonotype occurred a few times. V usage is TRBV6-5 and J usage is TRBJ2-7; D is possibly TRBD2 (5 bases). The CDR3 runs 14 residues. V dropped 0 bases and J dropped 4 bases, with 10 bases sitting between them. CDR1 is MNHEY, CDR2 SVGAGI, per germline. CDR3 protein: CASSYSGRGYEQYF. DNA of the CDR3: TGTGCCAGCAGTTACTCGGGCCGAGGGTACGAGCAGTACTTC.

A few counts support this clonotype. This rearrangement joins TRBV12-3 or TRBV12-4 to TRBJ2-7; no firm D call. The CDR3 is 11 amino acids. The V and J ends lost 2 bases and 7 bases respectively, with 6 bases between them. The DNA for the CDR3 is TGTGCCAGCAGTTTATCTTGGGAGCAGTACTTC. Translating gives CASSLSWEQYF.

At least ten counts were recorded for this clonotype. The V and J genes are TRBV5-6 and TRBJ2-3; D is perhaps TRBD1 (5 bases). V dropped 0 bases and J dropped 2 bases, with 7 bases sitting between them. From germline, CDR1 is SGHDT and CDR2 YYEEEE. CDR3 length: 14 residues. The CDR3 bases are TGTGCCAGCAGCTTGGGGACAATCACAGATACGCAGTATTTT. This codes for CASSLGTITDTQYF. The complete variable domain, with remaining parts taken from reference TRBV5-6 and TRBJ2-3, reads DAGVTQSPTHLIKTRGQQVTLRCSPKSGHDTVSWYQQALGQGPQFIFQYYEEEERQRGNFPDRFSGHQFPNYSSELNVNALLLGDSALYLCASSLGTITDTQYFGPGTRLTVL.

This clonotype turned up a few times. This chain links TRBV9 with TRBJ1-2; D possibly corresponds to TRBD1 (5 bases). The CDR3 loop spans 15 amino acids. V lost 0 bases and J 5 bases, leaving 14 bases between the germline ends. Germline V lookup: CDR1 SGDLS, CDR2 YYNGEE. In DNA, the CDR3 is TGTGCCAGCAGCGTAGAGGCAGGGCCACTTTATGGCTACACCTTC. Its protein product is CASSVEAGPLYGYTF.

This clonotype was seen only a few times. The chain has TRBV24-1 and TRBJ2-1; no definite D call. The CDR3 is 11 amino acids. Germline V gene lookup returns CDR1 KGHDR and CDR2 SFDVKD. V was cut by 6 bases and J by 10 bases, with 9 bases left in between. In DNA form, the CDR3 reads TGTGCCACCAGTACAGCAAGCGAGCAGTTCTTC. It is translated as CATSTASEQFF.

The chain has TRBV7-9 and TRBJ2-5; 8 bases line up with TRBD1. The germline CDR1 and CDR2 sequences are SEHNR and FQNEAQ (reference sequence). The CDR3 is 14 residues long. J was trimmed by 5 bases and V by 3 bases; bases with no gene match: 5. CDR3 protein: CASSLAGGFETQYF. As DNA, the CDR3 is TGTGCCAGCAGCTTGGCAGGGGGCTTCGAGACCCAGTACTTC.

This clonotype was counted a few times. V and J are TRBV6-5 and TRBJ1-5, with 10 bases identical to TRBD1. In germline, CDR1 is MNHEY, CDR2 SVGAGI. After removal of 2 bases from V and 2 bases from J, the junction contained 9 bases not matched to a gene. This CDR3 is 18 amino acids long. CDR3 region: CASSYKKSGTGGNQPQHF. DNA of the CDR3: TGTGCCAGCAGTTACAAGAAATCCGGGACAGGGGGCAATCAGCCCCAGCATTTT.

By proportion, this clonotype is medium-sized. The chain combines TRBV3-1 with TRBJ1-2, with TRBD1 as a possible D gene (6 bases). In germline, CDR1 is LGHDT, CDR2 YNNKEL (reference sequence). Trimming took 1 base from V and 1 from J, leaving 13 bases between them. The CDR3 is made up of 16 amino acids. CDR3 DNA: TGTGCCAGCAGCCAAGCCCCCAGGGGCCTTAACTATGGCTACACCTTC. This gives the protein CASSQAPRGLNYGYTF. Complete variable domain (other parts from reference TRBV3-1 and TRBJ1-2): DTAVSQTPKYLVTQMGNDKSIKCEQNLGHDTMYWYKQDSKKFLKIMFSYNNKELIINETVPNRFSPKSPDKAHLNLHINSLELGDSAVYFCASSQAPRGLNYGYTFGSGTRLTVV.

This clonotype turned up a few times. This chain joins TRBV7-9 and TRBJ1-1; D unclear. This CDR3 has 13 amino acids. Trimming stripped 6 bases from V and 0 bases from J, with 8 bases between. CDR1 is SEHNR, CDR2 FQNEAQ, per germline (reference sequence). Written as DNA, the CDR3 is TGTGCCAGCAGTCAACCAATGAACACTGAAGCTTTCTTT. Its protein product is CASSQPMNTEAFF.

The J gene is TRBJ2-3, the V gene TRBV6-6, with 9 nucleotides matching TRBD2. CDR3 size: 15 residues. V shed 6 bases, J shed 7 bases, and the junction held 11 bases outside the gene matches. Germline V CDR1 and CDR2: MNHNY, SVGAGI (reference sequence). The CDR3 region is CASRRGAGGPNTQYF. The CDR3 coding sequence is TGTGCCAGCAGACGAGGGGCGGGGGGGCCGAATACGCAGTATTTT.

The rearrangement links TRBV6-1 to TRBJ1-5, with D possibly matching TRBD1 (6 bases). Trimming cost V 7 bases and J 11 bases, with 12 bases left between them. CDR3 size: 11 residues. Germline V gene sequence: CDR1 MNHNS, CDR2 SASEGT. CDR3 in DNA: TGTGCCAGCACCGAGGGGGGTTCCCAGCATTTT. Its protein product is CASTEGGSQHF.

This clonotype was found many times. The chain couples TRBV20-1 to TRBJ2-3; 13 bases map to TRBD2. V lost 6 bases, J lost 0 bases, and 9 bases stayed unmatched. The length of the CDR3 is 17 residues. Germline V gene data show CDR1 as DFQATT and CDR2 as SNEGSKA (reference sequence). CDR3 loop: CSAPRTSGGRSTDTQYF. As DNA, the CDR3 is TGCAGTGCCCCTAGGACTAGCGGGGGTAGGAGCACAGATACGCAGTATTTT.

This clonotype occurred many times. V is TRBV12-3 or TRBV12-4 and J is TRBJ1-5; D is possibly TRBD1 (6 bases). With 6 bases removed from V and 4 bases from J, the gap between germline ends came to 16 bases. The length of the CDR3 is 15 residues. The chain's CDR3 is CASSIQGLENQPQHF. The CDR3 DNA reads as TGTGCCAGCAGCATACAGGGTTTGGAGAATCAGCCCCAGCATTTT.

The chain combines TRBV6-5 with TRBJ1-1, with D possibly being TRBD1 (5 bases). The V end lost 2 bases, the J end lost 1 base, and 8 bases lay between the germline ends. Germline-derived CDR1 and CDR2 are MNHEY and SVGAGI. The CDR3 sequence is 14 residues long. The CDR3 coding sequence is TGTGCCAGCAGTTACAGGGACTGGAACACTGAAGCTTTCTTT. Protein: CASSYRDWNTEAFF.

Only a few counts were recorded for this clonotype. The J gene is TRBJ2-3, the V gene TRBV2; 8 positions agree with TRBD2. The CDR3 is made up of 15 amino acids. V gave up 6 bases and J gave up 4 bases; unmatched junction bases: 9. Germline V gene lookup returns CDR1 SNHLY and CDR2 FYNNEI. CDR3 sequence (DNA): TGTGCCAGCAGGTCTTCGGCGGGGGGATCAGATACGCAGTATTTT. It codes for CASRSSAGGSDTQYF.

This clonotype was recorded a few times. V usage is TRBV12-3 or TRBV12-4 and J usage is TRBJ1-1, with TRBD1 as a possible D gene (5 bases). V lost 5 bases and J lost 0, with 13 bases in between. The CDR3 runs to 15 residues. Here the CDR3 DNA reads TGTGCCAGCAGTGATCCAGACAGCCTGAACACTGAAGCTTTCTTT. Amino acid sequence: CASSDPDSLNTEAFF.